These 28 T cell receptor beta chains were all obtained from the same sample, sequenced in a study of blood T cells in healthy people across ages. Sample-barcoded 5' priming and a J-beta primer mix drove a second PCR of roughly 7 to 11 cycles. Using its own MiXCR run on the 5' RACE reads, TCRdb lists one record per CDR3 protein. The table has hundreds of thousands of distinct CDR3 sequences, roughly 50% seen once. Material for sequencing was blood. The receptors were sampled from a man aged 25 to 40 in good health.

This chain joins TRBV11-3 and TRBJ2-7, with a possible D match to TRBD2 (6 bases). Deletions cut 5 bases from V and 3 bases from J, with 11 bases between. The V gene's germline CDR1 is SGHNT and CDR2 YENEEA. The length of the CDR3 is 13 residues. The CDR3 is CASSPGVNYEQYF. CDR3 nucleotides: TGTGCCAGCAGCCCGGGGGTCAACTACGAGCAGTACTTC. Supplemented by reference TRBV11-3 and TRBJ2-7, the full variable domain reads EAGVVQSPRYKIIEKKQPVAFWCNPISGHNTLYWYLQNLGQGPELLIRYENEEAVDDSQLPKDRFSAERLKGVDSTLKIQPAELGDSAVYLCASSPGVNYEQYFGPGTRLTVT.

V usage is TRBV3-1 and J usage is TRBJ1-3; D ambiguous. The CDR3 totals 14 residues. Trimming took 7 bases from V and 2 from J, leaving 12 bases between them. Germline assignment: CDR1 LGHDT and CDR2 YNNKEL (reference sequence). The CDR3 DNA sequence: TGTGCCAGCAAGGTCAGCGACCCTGGAAACACCATATATTTT. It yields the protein CASKVSDPGNTIYF.

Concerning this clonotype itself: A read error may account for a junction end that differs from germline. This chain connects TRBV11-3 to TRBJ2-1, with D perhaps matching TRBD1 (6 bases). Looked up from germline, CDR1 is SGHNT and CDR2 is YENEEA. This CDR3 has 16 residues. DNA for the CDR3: TGTGCCAGCAGCTTAGGGCAGGGGAGCTCCTACAATGAGCGGTTCTTC. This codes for CASSLGQGSSYNERFF.

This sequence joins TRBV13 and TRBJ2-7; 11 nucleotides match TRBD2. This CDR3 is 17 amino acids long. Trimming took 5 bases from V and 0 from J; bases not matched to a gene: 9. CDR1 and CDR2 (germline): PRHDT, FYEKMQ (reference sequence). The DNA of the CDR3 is TGTGCCAGCAGCACCCTAGCGGGAGGCAGGAGCTCCTACGAGCAGTACTTC. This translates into CASSTLAGGRSSYEQYF.

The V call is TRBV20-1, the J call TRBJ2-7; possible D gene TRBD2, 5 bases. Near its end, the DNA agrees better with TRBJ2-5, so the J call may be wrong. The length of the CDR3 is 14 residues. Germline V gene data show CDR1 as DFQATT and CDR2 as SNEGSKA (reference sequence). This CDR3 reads CSAIIPGWEETQYF. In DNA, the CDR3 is TGCAGTGCTATAATTCCGGGGTGGGAAGAGACCCAGTACTTC.

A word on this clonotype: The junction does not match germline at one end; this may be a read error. CDR3 protein: CSARDPRGTSTGTQYF. The CDR3 DNA sequence: TGCAGTGCTAGAGATCCCCGGGGGACCAGCACAGGTACGCAGTATTTT. The genes are TRBV20-1 and TRBJ2-3, with D perhaps matching TRBD2 (6 bases). Germline V gene lookup returns CDR1 DFQATT and CDR2 SNEGSKA (reference sequence). The CDR3 has 16 amino acids.

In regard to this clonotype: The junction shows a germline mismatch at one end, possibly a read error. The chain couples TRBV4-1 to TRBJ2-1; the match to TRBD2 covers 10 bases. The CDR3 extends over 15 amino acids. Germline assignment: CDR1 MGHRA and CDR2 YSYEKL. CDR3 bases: TGCGCCAGCAGGTCGTGGAGCGGGGGGGCGGGTGAGAAGTTCTTC. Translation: CASRSWSGGAGEKFF.

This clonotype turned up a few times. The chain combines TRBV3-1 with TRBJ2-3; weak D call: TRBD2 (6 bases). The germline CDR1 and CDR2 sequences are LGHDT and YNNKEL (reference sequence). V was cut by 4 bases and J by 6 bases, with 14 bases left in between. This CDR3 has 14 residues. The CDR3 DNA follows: TGTGCCAGCAGCCTAGCGGCACCTGAGGATACGCAGTATTTT. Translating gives CASSLAAPEDTQYF.

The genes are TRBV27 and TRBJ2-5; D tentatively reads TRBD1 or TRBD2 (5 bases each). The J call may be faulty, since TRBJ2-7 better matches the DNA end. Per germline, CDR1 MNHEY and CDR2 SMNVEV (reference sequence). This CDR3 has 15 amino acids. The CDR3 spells CASSLRGASFYEQYF. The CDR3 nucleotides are TGTGCCAGCAGTTTACGGGGCGCTTCCTTCTACGAGCAGTACTTC.

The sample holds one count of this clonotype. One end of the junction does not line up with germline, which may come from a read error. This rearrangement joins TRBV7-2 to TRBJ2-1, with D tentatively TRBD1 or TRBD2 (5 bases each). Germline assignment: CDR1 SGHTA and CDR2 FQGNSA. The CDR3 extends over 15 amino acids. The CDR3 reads CASSLAGQGVNGQFF. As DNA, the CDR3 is TGTGCCAGCAGCTTAGCAGGGCAGGGAGTCAATGGGCAGTTCTTC.

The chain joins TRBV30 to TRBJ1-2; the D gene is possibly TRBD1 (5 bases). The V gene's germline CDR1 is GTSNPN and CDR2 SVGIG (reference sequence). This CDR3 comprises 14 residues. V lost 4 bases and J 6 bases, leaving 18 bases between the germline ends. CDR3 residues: CAWKGTYTIDGYTF. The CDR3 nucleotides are TGTGCCTGGAAGGGGACCTATACCATCGATGGCTACACCTTC.

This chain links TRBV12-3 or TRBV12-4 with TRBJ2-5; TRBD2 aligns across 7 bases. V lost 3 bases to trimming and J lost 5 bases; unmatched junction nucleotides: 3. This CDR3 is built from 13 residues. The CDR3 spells CASSFSGPETQYF. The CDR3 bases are TGTGCCAGCAGTTTTAGCGGGCCCGAGACCCAGTACTTC.

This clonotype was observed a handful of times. The CDR3 nucleotides read TGTGCCAGCAGTTTCGAGGGACAGGGAATTTACAATGAGCAGTTCTTC. It specifies CASSFEGQGIYNEQFF. The V call is TRBV6-5, the J call TRBJ2-1, with TRBD1 identical over 9 bases. The germline V gene has CDR1 MNHEY and CDR2 SVGAGI. The trim removed 4 bases at V and 4 bases at J, leaving 8 bases unmatched. The CDR3 contains 16 residues.

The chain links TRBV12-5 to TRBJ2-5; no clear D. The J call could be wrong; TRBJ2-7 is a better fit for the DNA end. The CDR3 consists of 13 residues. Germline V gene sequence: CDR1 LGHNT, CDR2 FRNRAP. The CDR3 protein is CASGQNLHYEQYF. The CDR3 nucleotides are TGTGCTAGTGGCCAAAACCTACACTACGAGCAGTACTTC.

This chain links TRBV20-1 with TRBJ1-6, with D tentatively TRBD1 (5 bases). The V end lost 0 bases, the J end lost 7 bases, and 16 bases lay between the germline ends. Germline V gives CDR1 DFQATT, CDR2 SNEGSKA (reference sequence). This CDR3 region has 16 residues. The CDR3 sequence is CSARDPGSRGNSPLHF. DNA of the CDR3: TGCAGTGCTAGAGATCCGGGGAGTCGGGGCAATTCACCCCTCCACTTT.

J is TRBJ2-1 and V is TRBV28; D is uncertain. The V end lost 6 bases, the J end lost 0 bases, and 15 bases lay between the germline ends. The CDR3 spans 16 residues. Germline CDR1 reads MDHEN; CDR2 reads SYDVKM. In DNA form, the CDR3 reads TGTGCCAGCAGCTCCCCCACTCTAAGCTCCTACAATGAGCAGTTCTTC. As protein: CASSSPTLSSYNEQFF.

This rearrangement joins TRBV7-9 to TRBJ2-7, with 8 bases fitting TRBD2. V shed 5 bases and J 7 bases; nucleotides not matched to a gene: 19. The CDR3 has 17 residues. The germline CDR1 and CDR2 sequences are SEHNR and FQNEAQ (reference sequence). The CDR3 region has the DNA TGTGCCAGCAGCGGAGAGACCGGGACTAGGCGGAGTAATGAGCAGTACTTC. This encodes CASSGETGTRRSNEQYF.

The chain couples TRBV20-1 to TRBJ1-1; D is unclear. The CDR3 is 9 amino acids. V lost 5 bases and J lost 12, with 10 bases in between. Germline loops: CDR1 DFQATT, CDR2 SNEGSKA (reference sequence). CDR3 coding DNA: TGCAGTGCTCTTAAGGATTCTTTCTTT. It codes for CSALKDSFF.

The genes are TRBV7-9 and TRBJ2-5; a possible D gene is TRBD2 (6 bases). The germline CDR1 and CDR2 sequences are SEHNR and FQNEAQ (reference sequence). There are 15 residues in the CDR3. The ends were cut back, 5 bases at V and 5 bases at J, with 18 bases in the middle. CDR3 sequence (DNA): TGTGCCAGCAGCCCCACGGTGGGGGGACTCGAGACCCAGTACTTC. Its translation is CASSPTVGGLETQYF.

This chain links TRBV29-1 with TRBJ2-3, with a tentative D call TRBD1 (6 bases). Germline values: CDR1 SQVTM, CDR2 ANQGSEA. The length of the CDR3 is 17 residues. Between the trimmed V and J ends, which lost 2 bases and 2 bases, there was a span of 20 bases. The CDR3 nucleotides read TGCAGCGTTGAAAGGGGGTTCAGGCGAGGGTTCACAGATACGCAGTATTTT. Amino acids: CSVERGFRRGFTDTQYF.

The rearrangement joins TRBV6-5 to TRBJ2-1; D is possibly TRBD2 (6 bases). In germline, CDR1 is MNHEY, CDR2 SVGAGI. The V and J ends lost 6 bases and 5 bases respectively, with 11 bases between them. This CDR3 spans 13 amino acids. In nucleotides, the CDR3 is TGTGCCAGCAGGGACTTAGCGGACAATGAGCAGTTCTTC. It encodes CASRDLADNEQFF.

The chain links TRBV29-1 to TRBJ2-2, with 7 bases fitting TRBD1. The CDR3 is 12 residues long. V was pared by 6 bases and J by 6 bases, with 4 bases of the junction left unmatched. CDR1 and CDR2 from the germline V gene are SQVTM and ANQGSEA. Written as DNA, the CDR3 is TGCAGCGTAGACAGGGCGCCCGGGGAGCTGTTTTTT. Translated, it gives CSVDRAPGELFF.

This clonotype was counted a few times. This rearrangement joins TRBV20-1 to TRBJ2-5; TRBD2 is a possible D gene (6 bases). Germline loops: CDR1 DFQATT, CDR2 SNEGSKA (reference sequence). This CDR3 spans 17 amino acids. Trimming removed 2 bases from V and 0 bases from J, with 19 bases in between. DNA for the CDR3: TGCAGTGCTAGAAAATACCGGGACTCAGGTCACCAAGAGACCCAGTACTTC. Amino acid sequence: CSARKYRDSGHQETQYF.

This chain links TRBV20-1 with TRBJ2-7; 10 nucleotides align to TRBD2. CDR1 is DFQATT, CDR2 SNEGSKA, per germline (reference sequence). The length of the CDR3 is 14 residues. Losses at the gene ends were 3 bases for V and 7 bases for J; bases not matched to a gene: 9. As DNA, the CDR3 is TGCAGTGCTAGGGCAGCGGGGGGGAGCAATGAGCAGTACTTC. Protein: CSARAAGGSNEQYF.

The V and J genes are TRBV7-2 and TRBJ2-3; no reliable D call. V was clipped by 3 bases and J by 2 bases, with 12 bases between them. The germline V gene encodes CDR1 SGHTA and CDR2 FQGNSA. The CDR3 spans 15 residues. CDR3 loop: CASSLVSVDTDTQYF. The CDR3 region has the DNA TGTGCCAGCAGCTTGGTATCTGTGGACACAGATACGCAGTATTTT.

The CDR3 region is CASSSPGQRRNSPLHF. The DNA for the CDR3 is TGTGCCAGCAGTTCCCCGGGACAGAGAAGAAATTCACCCCTCCACTTT. The chain employs TRBV6-5 and TRBJ1-6, with TRBD1 matching 7 bases. V was pared by 4 bases and J by 7 bases, with 10 bases of the junction left unmatched. From germline, CDR1 is MNHEY and CDR2 SVGAGI. CDR3 length: 16 residues.

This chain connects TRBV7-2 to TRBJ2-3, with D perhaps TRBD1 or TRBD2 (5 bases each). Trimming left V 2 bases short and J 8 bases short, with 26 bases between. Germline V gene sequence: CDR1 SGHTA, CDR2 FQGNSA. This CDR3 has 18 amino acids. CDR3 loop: CASSLPPGLLGRPRTQYF. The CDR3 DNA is TGTGCCAGCAGCTTACCCCCAGGGCTACTAGGGCGCCCGCGTACGCAGTATTTT.

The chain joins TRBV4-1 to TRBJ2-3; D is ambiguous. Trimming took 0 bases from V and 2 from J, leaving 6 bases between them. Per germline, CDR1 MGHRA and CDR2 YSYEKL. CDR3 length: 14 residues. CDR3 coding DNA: TGCGCCAGCAGCCAAGATACCCTCACAGATACGCAGTATTTT. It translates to CASSQDTLTDTQYF.